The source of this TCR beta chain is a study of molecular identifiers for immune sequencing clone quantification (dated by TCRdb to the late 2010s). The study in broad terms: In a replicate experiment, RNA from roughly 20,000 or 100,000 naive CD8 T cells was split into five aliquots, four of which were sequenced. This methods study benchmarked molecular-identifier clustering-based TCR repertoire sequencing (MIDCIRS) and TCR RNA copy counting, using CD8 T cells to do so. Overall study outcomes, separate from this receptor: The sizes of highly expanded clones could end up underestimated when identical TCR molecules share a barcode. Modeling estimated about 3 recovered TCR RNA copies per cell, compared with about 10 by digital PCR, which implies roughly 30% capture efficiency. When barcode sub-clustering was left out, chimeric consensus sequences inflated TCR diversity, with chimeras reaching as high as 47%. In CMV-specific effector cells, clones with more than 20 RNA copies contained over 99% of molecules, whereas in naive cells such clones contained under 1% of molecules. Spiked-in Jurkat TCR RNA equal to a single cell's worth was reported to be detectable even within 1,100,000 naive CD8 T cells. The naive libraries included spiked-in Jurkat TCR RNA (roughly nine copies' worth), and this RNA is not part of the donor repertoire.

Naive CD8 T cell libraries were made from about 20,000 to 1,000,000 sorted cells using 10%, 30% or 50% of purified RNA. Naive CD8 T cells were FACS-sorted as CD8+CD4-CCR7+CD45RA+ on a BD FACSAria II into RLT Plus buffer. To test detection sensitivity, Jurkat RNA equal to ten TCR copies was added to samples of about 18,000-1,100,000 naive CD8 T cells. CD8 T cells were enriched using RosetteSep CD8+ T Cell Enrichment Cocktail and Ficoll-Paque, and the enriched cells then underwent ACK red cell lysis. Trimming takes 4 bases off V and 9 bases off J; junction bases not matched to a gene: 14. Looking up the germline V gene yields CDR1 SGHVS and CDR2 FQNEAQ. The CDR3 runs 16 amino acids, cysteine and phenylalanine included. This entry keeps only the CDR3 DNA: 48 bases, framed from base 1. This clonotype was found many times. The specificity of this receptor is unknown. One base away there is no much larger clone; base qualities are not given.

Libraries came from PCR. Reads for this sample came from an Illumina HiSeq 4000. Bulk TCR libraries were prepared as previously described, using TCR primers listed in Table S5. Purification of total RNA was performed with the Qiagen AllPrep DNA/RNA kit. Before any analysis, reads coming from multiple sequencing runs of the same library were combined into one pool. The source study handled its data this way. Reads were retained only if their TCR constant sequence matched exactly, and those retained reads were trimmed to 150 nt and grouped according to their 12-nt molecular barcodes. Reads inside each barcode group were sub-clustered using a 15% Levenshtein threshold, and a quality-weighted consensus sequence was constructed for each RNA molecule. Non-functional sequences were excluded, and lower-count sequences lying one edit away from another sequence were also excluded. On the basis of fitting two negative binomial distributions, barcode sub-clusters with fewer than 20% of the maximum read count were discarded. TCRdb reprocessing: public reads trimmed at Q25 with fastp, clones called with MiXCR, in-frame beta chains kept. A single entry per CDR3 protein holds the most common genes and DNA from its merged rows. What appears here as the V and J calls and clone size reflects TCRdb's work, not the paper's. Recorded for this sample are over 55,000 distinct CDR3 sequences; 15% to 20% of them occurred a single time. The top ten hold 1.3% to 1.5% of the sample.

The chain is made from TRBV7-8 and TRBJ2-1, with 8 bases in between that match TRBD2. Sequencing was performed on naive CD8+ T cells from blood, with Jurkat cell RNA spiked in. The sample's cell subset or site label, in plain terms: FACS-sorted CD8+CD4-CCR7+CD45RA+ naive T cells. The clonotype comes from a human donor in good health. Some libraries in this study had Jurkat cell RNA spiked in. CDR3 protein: CASSSNPGIAGTEQFF. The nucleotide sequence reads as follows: TGTGCCAGCAGCTCCAACCCCGGGATAGCGGGAACTGAGCAGTTCTTC.